The 23 T cell receptor beta chains reported below all come from one sample, sequenced in a study of radiotherapy plus CTLA-4 blockade in lung cancer. TCRdb's copy holds only in-frame clones and misses some; the assay was immunoSEQ multiplex PCR. The profile shows 35,000 to 45,000 clones, 65% to 75% of them singletons. Sequences were derived from peripheral blood, sampled from a patient treated with radiotherapy plus ipilimumab. The receptors stem from a human donor with non-small cell lung cancer who had a partial response to radiotherapy plus ipilimumab.

The gene calls are TRBV5-6 and TRBJ1-4; a weak D match, TRBD1 (6 bases). This CDR3 spans 16 amino acids. Germline CDR1 reads SGHDT; CDR2 reads YYEEEE. V gave up 4 bases and J gave up 3 bases, with 16 bases separating them. The CDR3, as DNA: TGTGCCAGCAGCCTAGGACAGTTAATCTCTAATGAAAAACTGTTTTTT. It encodes CASSLGQLISNEKLFF.

This clone turned up a few times. V usage is TRBV18 and J usage is TRBJ2-7, with 7 bases that match TRBD2. Losses at the gene ends were 3 bases for V and 6 bases for J; bases not matched to a gene: 5. The CDR3 extends over 13 amino acids. Per the germline V gene, CDR1 is KGHSH and CDR2 is LQKENI. The DNA for the CDR3 is TGTGCCAGCTCACCCGCGGGAGCGCCCGAGCAGTACTTC. Translation: CASSPAGAPEQYF.

The genes are TRBV6-1 and TRBJ1-2; unclear D gene. The germline V and J ends were trimmed by 7 bases and 0 bases, with 15 bases remaining between them. This CDR3 comprises 15 residues. Germline V CDR1 and CDR2: MNHNS, SASEGT. CDR3 loop: CASKGRGQANYGYTF. CDR3 coding DNA: TGTGCCAGCAAGGGTCGGGGTCAAGCTAACTATGGCTACACCTTC.

The gene calls are TRBV7-6 and TRBJ2-7; 7 bases are a match to TRBD1. There are 15 residues in the CDR3. With 0 bases clipped from V and 1 base from J, the junction kept 3 bases outside the gene matches. CDR1 SGHVS and CDR2 FNYEAQ come from the germline V gene. The CDR3 loop is CASSLAEDRSYEQYF. CDR3 bases: TGTGCCAGCAGCTTAGCCGAGGACAGGTCCTACGAGCAGTACTTC. Full variable domain (rest looked up from reference TRBV7-6 and TRBJ2-7): GAGVSQSPRYKVTKRGQDVALRCDPISGHVSLYWYRQALGQGPEFLTYFNYEAQQDKSGLPNDRFSAERPEGSISTLTIQRTEQRDSAMYRCASSLAEDRSYEQYFGPGTRLTVT.

The chain is built from TRBV4-2 and TRBJ1-5; 9 bases match TRBD1. After removal of 0 bases from V and 5 bases from J, the junction contained 8 bases not matched to a gene. CDR1 is LGHNA and CDR2 is YNFKEQ in the germline V gene. CDR3 length: 17 amino acids. The CDR3 spells CASSQDRTGQGHQPQHF. CDR3 DNA: TGTGCCAGCAGCCAAGATCGAACGGGACAGGGCCATCAGCCCCAGCATTTT.

This chain links TRBV4-1 with TRBJ1-6; D is ambiguous. Trimming removed 4 bases from V and 3 bases from J, with 4 bases in between. Germline loops: CDR1 MGHRA, CDR2 YSYEKL. The CDR3 totals 13 residues. CDR3 sequence (DNA): TGCGCCAGCAGCCCTAACTATAATTCACCCCTCCACTTT. Encoded protein: CASSPNYNSPLHF.

The gene calls are TRBV6-5 and TRBJ2-3, with TRBD2 identical over 12 bases. The V gene end was trimmed by 11 bases and the J gene end by 0 bases; junction bases not matched to a gene: 6. Germline V gene data show CDR1 as MNHEY and CDR2 as SVGAGI. This CDR3 spans 15 amino acids. The CDR3 here is CAGRTSGISTDTQYF. The CDR3 coding sequence is TGTGCCGGACGGACTAGCGGGATTAGCACAGATACGCAGTATTTT.

V and J are TRBV7-2 and TRBJ2-5; 7 bases align to TRBD2. After removal of 9 bases from V and 5 bases from J, the junction contained 6 bases not matched to a gene. This CDR3 contains 12 residues. Germline V gene data show CDR1 as SGHTA and CDR2 as FQGNSA. CDR3: CASGRAGETQYF. DNA of the CDR3: TGTGCCAGTGGGAGGGCCGGGGAGACCCAGTACTTC.

The chain links TRBV30 to TRBJ2-3; the D gene is possibly TRBD2 (5 bases). V was clipped by 3 bases and J by 3 bases, with 13 bases between them. From germline, CDR1 is GTSNPN and CDR2 SVGIG (reference sequence). The CDR3 is 14 amino acids. The chain's CDR3 is CAWSGVLRTDTQYF. The CDR3 nucleotides are TGTGCCTGGAGCGGGGTTTTAAGGACAGATACGCAGTATTTT.

This rearrangement joins TRBV15 to TRBJ1-5; 10 nucleotides match TRBD1. Germline CDR1 LNHNV, CDR2 YYDKDF (reference sequence). The J segment lost 6 bases and the V segment lost 4 bases, leaving 6 bases of the junction unmatched. The length of the CDR3 is 15 residues. DNA for the CDR3: TGTGCCACCAGCATAACCGACAGGGGGCTTCAGCCCCAGCATTTT. Translated: CATSITDRGLQPQHF.

The chain couples TRBV5-4 to TRBJ2-7; a possible D gene is TRBD1 (5 bases). CDR3 length: 16 residues. Trimming cost V 0 bases and J 4 bases, with 17 bases left between them. Germline V CDR1 and CDR2: SGHNT, YYREEE (reference sequence). The CDR3 is CASSLAVTANLYEQYF. The DNA of the CDR3 is TGTGCCAGCAGCTTGGCCGTGACAGCCAACTTATACGAGCAGTACTTC.

This clone was seen only once. This sequence joins TRBV27 and TRBJ1-2; TRBD1 matches at 7 bases. The ends lost 5 bases at V and 2 bases at J; junction bases unmatched: 11. Germline assignment: CDR1 MNHEY and CDR2 SMNVEV (reference sequence). This CDR3 region has 16 residues. The CDR3 coding sequence is TGTGCCAGCAGTCCCTCACAGGGGTTCTACAACTATGGCTACACCTTC. This gives the protein CASSPSQGFYNYGYTF.

The chain employs TRBV30 and TRBJ1-1; TRBD1 agrees at 8 bases. CDR3 length equals 16 residues. Per germline, CDR1 GTSNPN and CDR2 SVGIG (reference sequence). The junction had 15 bases not matched to a gene; V was cut back by 5 bases and J by 4 bases. CDR3 region: CAWGKGTGRPGTEAFF. CDR3 in DNA: TGTGCCTGGGGAAAGGGGACAGGTAGACCGGGCACTGAAGCTTTCTTT.

The rearrangement links TRBV7-8 to TRBJ2-7; tentatively, D is TRBD1 (5 bases). CDR3 length equals 12 residues. The ends were cut back, 5 bases at V and 4 bases at J, with 9 bases in the middle. Germline loops: CDR1 SGHVS, CDR2 FQNEAQ. Written as DNA, the CDR3 is TGTGCCAGCAGCATACAGGATTACGAGCAGTACTTC. It codes for CASSIQDYEQYF.

This clone turned up a few times. The chain is built from TRBV30 and TRBJ1-1, with TRBD1 as a possible D gene (5 bases). Germline loops: CDR1 GTSNPN, CDR2 SVGIG (reference sequence). This CDR3 is built from 11 residues. V lost 8 bases and J lost 5, with 12 bases in between. CDR3 DNA: TGTGCCGAGGAGCGGGGGACTGAAGCTTTCTTT. It translates to CAEERGTEAFF. Full variable domain (outside the CDR3, taken from reference TRBV30 and TRBJ1-1): SQTIHQWPATLVQPVGSPLSLECTVEGTSNPNLYWYRQAAGRGLQLLFYSVGIGQISSEVPQNLSASRPQDRQFILSSKKLLLSDSGFYLCAEERGTEAFFGQGTRLTVV.

This chain connects TRBV25-1 to TRBJ1-1; TRBD1 matches 10 bases. CDR3 size: 11 residues. The trim removed 6 bases at V and 10 bases at J, leaving 2 bases unmatched. CDR1 MGHDK and CDR2 SYGVNS come from the germline V gene. CDR3 DNA: TGTGCCAGCAGGGACAGGGGGGGAGCTTTCTTT. Translation: CASRDRGGAFF.

The chain recombines TRBV25-1 with TRBJ2-1; 8 bases agree with TRBD2. V shed 1 base and J 4 bases; nucleotides not matched to a gene: 6. Germline V lookup: CDR1 MGHDK, CDR2 SYGVNS. The CDR3 runs 16 residues. CDR3 bases: TGTGCCAGCAGTGAATCCCGGCGGGGGGAATACAATGAGCAGTTCTTC. Its protein product is CASSESRRGEYNEQFF.

CDR3 sequence (DNA): TGTGCCAGCAGCTTGGTGGAGGCAGGGGGCAACGAGCAGTACTTC. Its translation is CASSLVEAGGNEQYF. This chain connects TRBV5-6 to TRBJ2-7, with 8 positions matching TRBD1. This CDR3 is 15 amino acids long. The trim removed 0 bases at V and 5 bases at J, leaving 7 bases unmatched. Germline CDR1 reads SGHDT; CDR2 reads YYEEEE.

This clone was picked up a small number of times. The gene calls are TRBV9 and TRBJ2-1; TRBD2 matches 14 bases. Germline V gene sequence: CDR1 SGDLS, CDR2 YYNGEE. CDR3 length: 17 amino acids. Trimming cost V 4 bases and J 6 bases; bases outside gene matches: 9. CDR3 bases: TGTGCCAGCAGCCCCGGGACTAGCGGGGGAGTGAGCAATGAGCAGTTCTTC. The encoded protein is CASSPGTSGGVSNEQFF.

The rearrangement uses TRBV12-5 and TRBJ2-3; 9 bases match TRBD2. The V gene's germline CDR1 is LGHNT and CDR2 FRNRAP. The CDR3 totals 16 residues. After removal of 2 bases from V and 8 bases from J, the junction contained 11 bases not matched to a gene. The CDR3 sequence: CASGLFTPREGATQYF. The CDR3 DNA sequence: TGTGCTAGTGGTTTGTTCACCCCGCGGGAGGGTGCTACGCAGTATTTT.

This rearrangement joins TRBV4-1 to TRBJ2-7; D gene uncertain. Germline V lookup: CDR1 MGHRA, CDR2 YSYEKL. V lost 3 bases to trimming and J lost 13 bases, with 16 bases between them. This CDR3 spans 12 amino acids. DNA of the CDR3: TGCGCCAGCAGCCATTCGACTGGTAAGCTCTACTTC. It yields the protein CASSHSTGKLYF.

The rearrangement uses TRBV5-1 and TRBJ2-6; D uncertain. The V gene lost 0 bases and the J gene lost 2 bases, with 3 bases spanning the gap. This CDR3 spans 14 amino acids. Germline V gene lookup returns CDR1 SGHRS and CDR2 YFSETQ. In DNA form, the CDR3 reads TGCGCCAGCAGCTTGGCAGCTGGGGCCAACGTCCTGACTTTC. This gives the protein CASSLAAGANVLTF.

The chain is built from TRBV6-5 and TRBJ2-5; D uncertain. V lost 6 bases, J lost 5 bases, and 7 bases lay in between. Germline CDR1 reads MNHEY; CDR2 reads SVGAGI. The CDR3 sequence is 11 residues long. The CDR3 here is CASSSFETQYF. The CDR3 coding sequence is TGTGCCAGCAGCTCGTTTGAGACCCAGTACTTC.